This is a list of T cell receptor beta chains from one sample in a study of T cell repertoires in cytomegalovirus infection. TCRdb re-analysed the reads in MiXCR, keeping a single row per CDR3 protein. This repertoire shows 200,000 to 250,000 distinct CDR3 sequences, around 6.2% found once; its top ten account for about 6%. Specimen: PBMCs. The receptors derive from a human donor in good health (CMV status not recorded). Some clones in this sample may be carry-over from other donors' samples. Each CDR3 is given with its conserved first and last residue. A D gene is named only where the DNA matches it firmly. The size entry is marked missing in some rows and otherwise reads once, few, many or a size class.

size | J | V | D | CDR3 | DNA
many | TRBJ1-6 | TRBV28 | - | CASGTGRKSPLHF | TGTGCCAGCGGTACAGGACGAAAATCACCCCTCCACTTT
many | TRBJ2-3 | TRBV4-1 | TRBD1 | CASSQDRQGASTDTQYF | TGCGCCAGCAGCCAAGACCGACAGGGGGCCAGCACAGATACGCAGTATTTT
few | TRBJ2-1 | TRBV20-1 | - | CSPSHRASYNEQFF | TGCAGTCCGAGCCATAGGGCATCCTACAATGAGCAGTTCTTC
many | TRBJ2-5 | TRBV20-1 | - | CSARDDGPGGVSAETQYF | TGCAGTGCTAGAGATGATGGGCCGGGGGGCGTAAGTGCAGAGACCCAGTACTTC
many | TRBJ1-4 | TRBV19 | - | CASCPSGLNEKLFF | TGTGCCAGTTGCCCGTCGGGACTTAATGAAAAACTGTTTTTT
many | TRBJ2-2 | TRBV6-5 | TRBD1 | CASSYPPGQYTGELFF | TGTGCCAGCAGTTACCCTCCGGGACAGTACACCGGGGAGCTGTTTTTT
many | TRBJ2-5 | TRBV20-1 | - | CSATGETQYF | TGCAGTGCTACAGGGGAGACCCAGTACTTC
many | TRBJ1-3 | TRBV19 | - | CASSADRSSGNTIYF | TGTGCCAGTAGTGCCGACCGAAGCTCTGGAAACACCATATATTTT
many | TRBJ2-3 | TRBV2 | - | CATTGDSTDTQYF | TGTGCCACCACCGGGGACAGCACAGATACGCAGTATTTT
many | TRBJ2-5 | TRBV23-1 | - | CASSQKSQTKKETQYF | TGCGCCAGCAGTCAAAAATCCCAGACGAAAAAAGAGACCCAGTACTTC
many | TRBJ2-1 | TRBV7-9 | TRBD1 | CASRLTTGGEQFF | TGTGCCAGCAGACTTACCACAGGGGGCGAGCAGTTCTTC
many | TRBJ2-7 | TRBV7-2 | - | CASSHRYEQYF | TGTGCCAGCAGCCACCGCTACGAGCAGTACTTC
few | TRBJ2-2 | TRBV5-1 | TRBD2 | CASSFGSSGGAGELFF | TGCGCCAGCAGCTTCGGATCTAGCGGGGGAGCCGGGGAGCTGTTTTTT
many | TRBJ2-3 | TRBV19 | - | CASSIDTGGGQPQYF | TGTGCCAGTAGTATAGATACGGGCGGGGGCCAGCCGCAGTATTTT
many | TRBJ2-3 | TRBV7-2 | TRBD2 | CASSGGADTQYF | TGTGCCAGCAGTGGGGGGGCAGATACGCAGTATTTT
- | TRBJ2-5 | TRBV5-6 | - | CASSLVKATQYF | TGTGCCAGCAGCTTGGTAAAGGCCACCCAGTACTTC
many | TRBJ1-5 | TRBV2 | - | CASKSQLNQPQHF | TGTGCCAGCAAATCACAGCTCAATCAGCCCCAGCATTTT
many | TRBJ2-2 | TRBV12-3/TRBV12-4 | - | CASSAPVSTLNTGELFF | TGTGCCAGCAGCGCCCCGGTCTCAACCCTGAACACCGGGGAGCTGTTTTTT
- | TRBJ1-4 | TRBV4-2 | - | CASSQGRQGKLFF | TGTGCCAGCAGCCAAGGACGACAAGGAAAACTGTTTTTT
- | TRBJ1-5 | TRBV2 | - | CASWGQNQPQHF | TGTGCCAGCTGGGGCCAGAATCAGCCCCAGCATTTT
many | TRBJ2-1 | TRBV29-1 | TRBD1 | CSVVWQGAVDEQFF | TGCAGCGTTGTTTGGCAGGGGGCGGTTGATGAGCAGTTCTTC
few | TRBJ1-4 | TRBV29-1 | - | CSTRDTATNEKLFF | TGCAGCACGCGGGACACCGCAACTAATGAAAAACTGTTTTTT
few | TRBJ1-5 | TRBV5-6 | - | CASSRGQYQPQHF | TGTGCCAGCAGCCGCGGACAGTATCAGCCCCAGCATTTT
many | TRBJ2-3 | TRBV7-2 | - | CASSPGEGSTDTQYF | TGTGCCAGCAGTCCTGGCGAGGGGAGCACAGATACGCAGTATTTT
many | TRBJ2-5 | TRBV20-1 | - | CSATGRLQETQYF | TGCAGTGCTACCGGACGGCTCCAAGAGACCCAGTACTTC
many | TRBJ1-5 | TRBV6-1 | - | CASSDGRDQPQHF | TGTGCCAGCAGTGATGGACGTGATCAGCCCCAGCATTTT
many | TRBJ2-5 | TRBV29-1 | - | CSVGQAEETQYF | TGCAGCGTTGGGCAGGCCGAAGAGACCCAGTACTTC
- | TRBJ1-1 | TRBV7-9 | - | CASSLERGAEAFF | TGTGCCAGCAGCTTAGAGAGGGGAGCTGAAGCTTTCTTT
many | TRBJ2-7 | TRBV6-2/TRBV6-3 | TRBD2 | CASRDLAGVSHHEQYF | TGTGCCAGCAGGGACCTAGCGGGGGTTTCACACCACGAGCAGTACTTC
many | TRBJ1-4 | TRBV7-2 | - | CASSPPGLMANEKLFF | TGTGCCAGCAGCCCGCCGGGTTTGATGGCTAATGAAAAACTGTTTTTT
many | TRBJ2-2 | TRBV7-9 | TRBD1 | CASSPTGGTNTGELFF | TGTGCCAGCAGCCCCACAGGGGGGACGAACACCGGGGAGCTGTTTTTT
many | TRBJ2-5 | TRBV20-1 | TRBD2 | CSASLAGRETQYF | TGCAGTGCTTCACTAGCGGGCCGGGAGACCCAGTACTTC
many | TRBJ2-3 | TRBV7-2 | - | CASSLRGADTQYF | TGTGCCAGCAGCTTAAGGGGGGCAGATACGCAGTATTTT
few | TRBJ2-1 | TRBV14 | - | CASSQSSSEFF | TGTGCCAGCAGCCAATCGTCTAGTGAGTTCTTC
many | TRBJ1-3 | TRBV18 | - | CASSPWDISPSGNTIYF | TGTGCCAGCTCACCATGGGACATAAGCCCCTCTGGAAACACCATATATTTT